This T cell receptor beta chain was found in a study of cytomegalovirus exposure and HLA in healthy donors. Study-level findings and limits: The only immune exposure information that was available was CMV serostatus.

A remark on this clone: Its antigen is unknown.

Per the germline V gene, CDR1 is SGHTA and CDR2 is FQGNSA. Trimming removed 5 bases from V and 8 bases from J; junction bases left unmatched: 7. The CDR3 contains 15 residues. PCR amplification relied on 60 Vbeta primers (plus 13 Jbeta primers). The protocol was immunoSEQ multiplex PCR, while the TCRdb copy is restricted to in-frame clones and leaves out a portion. Of around 300,000 clones in the sample, around two thirds were seen once. The chain uses TRBV7-2 and TRBJ2-1; 12 positions agree with TRBD2. This clonotype was obtained from a female donor in good health and CMV-seronegative. The material sequenced was PBMCs. The CDR3 is CASSGRTSGEHEQFF. CDR3 bases: TGTGCCAGCAGCGGAAGGACTAGCGGGGAGCATGAGCAGTTCTTC.